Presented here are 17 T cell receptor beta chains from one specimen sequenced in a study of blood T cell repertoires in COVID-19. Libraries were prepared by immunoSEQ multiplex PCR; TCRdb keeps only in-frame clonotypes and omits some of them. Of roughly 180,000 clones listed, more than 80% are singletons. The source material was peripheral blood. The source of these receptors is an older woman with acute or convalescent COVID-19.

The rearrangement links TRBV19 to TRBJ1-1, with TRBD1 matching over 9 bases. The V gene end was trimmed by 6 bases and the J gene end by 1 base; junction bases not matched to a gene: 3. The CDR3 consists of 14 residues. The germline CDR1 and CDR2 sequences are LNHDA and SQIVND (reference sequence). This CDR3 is CASREGQGNTEAFF. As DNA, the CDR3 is TGTGCCAGTAGGGAGGGACAGGGGAACACTGAAGCTTTCTTT.

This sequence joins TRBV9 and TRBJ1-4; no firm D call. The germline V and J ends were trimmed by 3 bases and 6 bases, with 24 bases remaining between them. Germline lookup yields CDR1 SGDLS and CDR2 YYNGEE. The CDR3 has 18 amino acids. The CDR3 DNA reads TGTGCCAGCAGCGCCGGGCCCTACAGTAGGGAGGGTTATGAAAAACTGTTTTTT. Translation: CASSAGPYSREGYEKLFF. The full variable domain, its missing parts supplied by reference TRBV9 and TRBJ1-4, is DSGVTQTPKHLITATGQRVTLRCSPRSGDLSVYWYQQSLDQGLQFLIQYYNGEERAKGNILERFSAQQFPDLHSELNLSSLELGDSALYFCASSAGPYSREGYEKLFFGSGTQLSVL.

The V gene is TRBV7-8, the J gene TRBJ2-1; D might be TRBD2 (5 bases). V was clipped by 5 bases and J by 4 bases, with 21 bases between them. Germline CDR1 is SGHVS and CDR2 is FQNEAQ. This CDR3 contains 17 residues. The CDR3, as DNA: TGTGCCAGCAGCCACCGGACTGGAACCGGCGCTTACAATGAGCAGTTCTTC. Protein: CASSHRTGTGAYNEQFF.

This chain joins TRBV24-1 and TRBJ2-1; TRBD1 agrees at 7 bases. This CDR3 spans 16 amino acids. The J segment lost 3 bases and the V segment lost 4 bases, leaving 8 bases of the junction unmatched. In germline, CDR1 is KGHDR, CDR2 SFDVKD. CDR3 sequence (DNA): TGTGCCACCAGTGACCCCACAGGGGAGCACTACAATGAGCAGTTCTTC. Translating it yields CATSDPTGEHYNEQFF.

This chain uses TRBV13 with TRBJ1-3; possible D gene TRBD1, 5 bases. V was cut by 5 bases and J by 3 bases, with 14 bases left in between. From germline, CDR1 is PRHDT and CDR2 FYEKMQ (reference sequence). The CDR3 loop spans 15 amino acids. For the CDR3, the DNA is TGTGCCAGCAGCCCAAGCCAGGGAAGTGGAAACACCATATATTTT. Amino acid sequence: CASSPSQGSGNTIYF.

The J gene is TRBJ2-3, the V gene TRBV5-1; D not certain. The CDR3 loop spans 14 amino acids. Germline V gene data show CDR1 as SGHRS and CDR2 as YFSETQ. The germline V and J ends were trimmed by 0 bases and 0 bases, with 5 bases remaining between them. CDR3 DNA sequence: TGCGCCAGCAGCTTGGAAACTAGCACAGATACGCAGTATTTT. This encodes CASSLETSTDTQYF. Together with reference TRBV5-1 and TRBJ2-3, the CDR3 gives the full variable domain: KAGVTQTPRYLIKTRGQQVTLSCSPISGHRSVSWYQQTPGQGLQFLFEYFSETQRNKGNFPGRFSGRQFSNSRSEMNVSTLELGDSALYLCASSLETSTDTQYFGPGTRLTVL.

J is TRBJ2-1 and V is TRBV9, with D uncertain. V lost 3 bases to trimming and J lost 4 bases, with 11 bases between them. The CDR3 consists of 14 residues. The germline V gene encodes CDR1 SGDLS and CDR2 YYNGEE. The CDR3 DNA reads TGTGCCAGCAGCGGCTTCGAAGCATACAATGAGCAGTTCTTC. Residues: CASSGFEAYNEQFF.

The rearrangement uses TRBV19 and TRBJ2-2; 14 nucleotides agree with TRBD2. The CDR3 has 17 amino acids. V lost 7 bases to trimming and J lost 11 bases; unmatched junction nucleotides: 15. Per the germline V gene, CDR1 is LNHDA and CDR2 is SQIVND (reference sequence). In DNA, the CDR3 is TGTGCCAGTATGAACATGGGACTAGCGGGAGTCTCCCCTGAGCTGTTTTTT. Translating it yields CASMNMGLAGVSPELFF.

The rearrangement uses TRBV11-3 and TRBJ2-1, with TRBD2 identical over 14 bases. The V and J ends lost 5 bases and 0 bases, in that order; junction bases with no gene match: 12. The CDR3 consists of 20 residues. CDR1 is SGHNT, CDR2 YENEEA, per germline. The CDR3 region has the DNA TGTGCCAGCAGCCCCTCCCCGGGGACTAGCGGGAGCAGCTCCTACAATGAGCAGTTCTTC. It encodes CASSPSPGTSGSSSYNEQFF.

CDR3 in amino acids: CASRRGQLYGYTF. CDR3 sequence (DNA): TGTGCCAGCAGGCGGGGACAGCTCTATGGCTACACCTTC. This rearrangement joins TRBV5-7 to TRBJ1-2; 7 bases agree with TRBD1. TRBV5-7 is labeled an ORF, and its function is uncertain. J gave up 4 bases and V 5 bases, and 5 bases lay outside the gene matches. This CDR3 comprises 13 residues.

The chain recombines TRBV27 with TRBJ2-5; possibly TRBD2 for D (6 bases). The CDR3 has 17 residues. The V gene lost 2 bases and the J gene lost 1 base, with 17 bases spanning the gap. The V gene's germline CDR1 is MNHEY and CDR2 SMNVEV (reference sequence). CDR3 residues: CASSLDIGGPSQETQYF. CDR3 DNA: TGTGCCAGCAGTTTAGATATTGGAGGGCCGAGCCAAGAGACCCAGTACTTC.

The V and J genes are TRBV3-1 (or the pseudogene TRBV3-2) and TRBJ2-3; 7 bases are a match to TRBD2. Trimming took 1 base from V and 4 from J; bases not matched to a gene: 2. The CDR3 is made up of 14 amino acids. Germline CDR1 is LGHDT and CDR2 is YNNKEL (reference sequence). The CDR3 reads CASSQGGRADTQYF. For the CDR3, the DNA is TGTGCCAGCAGCCAAGGGGGGAGGGCAGATACGCAGTATTTT.

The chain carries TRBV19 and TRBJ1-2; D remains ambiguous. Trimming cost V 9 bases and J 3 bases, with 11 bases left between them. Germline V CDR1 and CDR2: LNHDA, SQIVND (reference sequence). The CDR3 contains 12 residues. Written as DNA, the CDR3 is TGTGCCAGCCGGGTCACTTACTATGGCTACACCTTC. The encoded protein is CASRVTYYGYTF.

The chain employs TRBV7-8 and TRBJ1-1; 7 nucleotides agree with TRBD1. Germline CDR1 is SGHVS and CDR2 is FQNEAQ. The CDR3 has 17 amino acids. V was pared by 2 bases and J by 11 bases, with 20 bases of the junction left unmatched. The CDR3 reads CASSLLGRQGGSRAAFF. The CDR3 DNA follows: TGTGCCAGCAGCTTATTAGGCCGACAGGGAGGTTCGCGAGCGGCTTTCTTT.

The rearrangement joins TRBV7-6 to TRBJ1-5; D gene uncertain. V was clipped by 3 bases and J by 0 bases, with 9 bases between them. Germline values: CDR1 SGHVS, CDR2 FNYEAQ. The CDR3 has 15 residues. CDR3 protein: CASSLSVNSNQPQHF. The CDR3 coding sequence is TGTGCCAGCAGCTTGTCCGTAAATAGCAATCAGCCCCAGCATTTT. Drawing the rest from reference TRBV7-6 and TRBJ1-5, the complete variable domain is GAGVSQSPRYKVTKRGQDVALRCDPISGHVSLYWYRQALGQGPEFLTYFNYEAQQDKSGLPNDRFSAERPEGSISTLTIQRTEQRDSAMYRCASSLSVNSNQPQHFGDGTRLSIL.

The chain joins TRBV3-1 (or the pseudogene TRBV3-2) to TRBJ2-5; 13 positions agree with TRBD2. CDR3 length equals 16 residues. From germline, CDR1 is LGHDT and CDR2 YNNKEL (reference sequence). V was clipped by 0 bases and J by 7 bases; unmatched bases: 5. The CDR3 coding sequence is TGTGCCAGCAGCCAAGATACTAGCGGGAGGGGTGGGACCCAGTACTTC. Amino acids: CASSQDTSGRGGTQYF.

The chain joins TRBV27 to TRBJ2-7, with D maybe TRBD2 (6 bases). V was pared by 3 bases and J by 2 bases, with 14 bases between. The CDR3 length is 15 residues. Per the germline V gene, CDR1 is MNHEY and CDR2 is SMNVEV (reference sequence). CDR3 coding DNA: TGTGCCAGCAGTTTCCGGCGGGATGGGACCTACGAGCAGTACTTC. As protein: CASSFRRDGTYEQYF.